This passage covers 23 T cell receptor beta chains from one sample sequenced in a study of monozygotic twins with inflammatory bowel disease. TCRdb re-called the 5' RACE reads and gives one entry per CDR3 protein, without DNA. Its clone listing holds approximately 330,000 distinct CDR3 sequences. The sample taken for sequencing was blood. These receptor sequences come from a human donor with ulcerative colitis or Crohn's disease, or a healthy co-twin of an affected twin (not recorded which).

The V gene is TRBV15, the J gene TRBJ2-5; TCRdb names TRBD1, which stays unverified in the absence of DNA. This CDR3 region has 15 residues. Per germline, CDR1 LNHNV and CDR2 YYDKDF (reference sequence). This CDR3 reads CATSRPDRGQETQYF.

The rearrangement links TRBV5-1 to TRBJ2-1. CDR1 SGHRS and CDR2 YFSETQ come from the germline V gene. This CDR3 has 14 amino acids. Here the CDR3 reads CASSLVTVNNEQFF. Drawing the rest from reference TRBV5-1 and TRBJ2-1, the complete variable domain is KAGVTQTPRYLIKTRGQQVTLSCSPISGHRSVSWYQQTPGQGLQFLFEYFSETQRNKGNFPGRFSGRQFSNSRSEMNVSTLELGDSALYLCASSLVTVNNEQFFGPGTRLTVL.

V is TRBV5-4 and J is TRBJ2-1; the TCRdb D gene call, TRBD2, has no DNA to confirm it. The germline CDR1 and CDR2 sequences are SGHNT and YYREEE (reference sequence). The CDR3 covers 15 residues. CDR3 region: CASSPGTRTYNEQFF.

The gene calls are TRBV27 and TRBJ2-7; the D call from TCRdb, TRBD2, cannot be confirmed without DNA. The CDR3 runs to 21 residues. From germline, CDR1 is MNHEY and CDR2 SMNVEV (reference sequence). CDR3 loop: CASSLNPATSGDLRWSYEQYF.

The chain uses TRBV4-1 and TRBJ2-2. Germline V gives CDR1 MGHRA, CDR2 YSYEKL. This CDR3 is built from 15 residues. The chain's CDR3 is CASSRGYSITGELFF.

The rearrangement uses TRBV10-3 and TRBJ2-3. Germline V gene data show CDR1 as ENHRY and CDR2 as SYGVKD. The CDR3 is 14 amino acids. The chain's CDR3 is CAISESDSTDTQYF.

The J gene is TRBJ1-4, the V gene TRBV20-1; lacking DNA, the TRBD1 call made by TCRdb goes unchecked. Germline CDR1 is DFQATT and CDR2 is SNEGSKA (reference sequence). This CDR3 comprises 15 residues. This CDR3 reads CSVNRGPATNEKLFF.

The chain couples TRBV20-1 to TRBJ2-1; the D call from TCRdb, TRBD2, cannot be confirmed without DNA. Germline V gene lookup returns CDR1 DFQATT and CDR2 SNEGSKA (reference sequence). The CDR3 is 13 residues long. CDR3 in amino acids: CSAIGSGANEQFF.

The genes are TRBV6-1 and TRBJ2-3; the D call of TRBD2 rests on TCRdb alone, since no DNA is present to check it. The CDR3 length is 19 residues. In germline, CDR1 is MNHNS, CDR2 SASEGT. The CDR3 is CASSRTFSGRGLNTDTQYF.

The gene calls are TRBV4-1 and TRBJ1-1. This CDR3 spans 16 amino acids. Germline CDR1 reads MGHRA; CDR2 reads YSYEKL. CDR3 region: CASSQEKEGLRTEAFF.

The V call is TRBV7-2, the J call TRBJ2-1. Germline values: CDR1 SGHTA, CDR2 FQGNSA. This CDR3 is 22 amino acids long. This chain's CDR3 is CASPSSKSSVRKHSDSYNEQFF.

V usage is TRBV20-1 and J usage is TRBJ1-1; TCRdb gives TRBD1 as the D gene, but with no DNA this cannot be confirmed. Per germline, CDR1 DFQATT and CDR2 SNEGSKA (reference sequence). This CDR3 region has 13 residues. The CDR3 loop reads CSASAPVQTEAFF.

The rearrangement uses TRBV20-1 and TRBJ2-6; there is no DNA to check the TCRdb D call of TRBD1. Germline lookup yields CDR1 DFQATT and CDR2 SNEGSKA (reference sequence). The CDR3 has 17 residues. CDR3 amino acids: CSAIKDRAISGANVLTF.

The V and J genes are TRBV6-1 and TRBJ2-7. There are 15 residues in the CDR3. Germline V gene data show CDR1 as MNHNS and CDR2 as SASEGT. The chain's CDR3 is CASSLIGRDSYEQYF.

V gene TRBV28 combines with J gene TRBJ2-5; the TCRdb D gene call, TRBD1, has no DNA to confirm it. Germline CDR1 is MDHEN and CDR2 is SYDVKM. This CDR3 contains 14 residues. CDR3 sequence: CASRTGTDQETQYF.

The chain is built from TRBV15 and TRBJ2-1; the D gene TCRdb calls, TRBD2, cannot be checked with no DNA. The length of the CDR3 is 17 residues. Germline values: CDR1 LNHNV, CDR2 YYDKDF (reference sequence). The CDR3 is CATSLWFGALPYNEQFF.

V and J are TRBV3-1 and TRBJ2-1; lacking DNA, the TRBD1 call made by TCRdb goes unchecked. The CDR3 totals 15 residues. Germline assignment: CDR1 LGHDT and CDR2 YNNKEL (reference sequence). The CDR3: CASSQGGSTYNEQFF.

V is TRBV19 and J is TRBJ2-1; the TRBD2 assignment by TCRdb is unverifiable without DNA. The CDR3 runs 16 residues. Germline V gives CDR1 LNHDA, CDR2 SQIVND (reference sequence). This CDR3 is CASSMSTSGGHNEQFF.

V gene TRBV11-2 combines with J gene TRBJ2-7; with no DNA, the TCRdb D assignment of TRBD2 cannot be verified. The CDR3 totals 17 residues. Germline assignment: CDR1 SGHAT and CDR2 FQNNGV. The CDR3 sequence: CASSLILAGGLPYEQYF.

V and J are TRBV18 and TRBJ2-4; TCRdb returns TRBD2, unconfirmable since there is no DNA. CDR1 KGHSH and CDR2 LQKENI come from the germline V gene. The CDR3 spans 17 residues. Here the CDR3 reads CTSSSGTSGDVKNIQYF.

V and J are TRBV5-1 and TRBJ1-2; the D call of TRBD1 rests on TCRdb alone, since no DNA is present to check it. The CDR3 length is 15 residues. The V gene's germline CDR1 is SGHRS and CDR2 YFSETQ. CDR3: CASSEQGQGDYGYTF.

This rearrangement joins TRBV20-1 to TRBJ2-3; the TRBD1 assignment by TCRdb is unverifiable without DNA. Germline CDR1 DFQATT, CDR2 SNEGSKA (reference sequence). The length of the CDR3 is 14 residues. The CDR3 protein is CSARRTGSTDTQYF.

The V gene is TRBV20-1, the J gene TRBJ1-6; the TCRdb D gene call, TRBD1, has no DNA to confirm it. Germline lookup yields CDR1 DFQATT and CDR2 SNEGSKA (reference sequence). The CDR3 sequence is 13 residues long. This CDR3 is CSAPTGSNSPLHF.